This note documents a single T cell receptor beta chain sequence. This sample was included in a study of blood T cell repertoires in COVID-19. Study information: The United States, Italy and Spain provided the acute and convalescent COVID-19 samples. PBMCs, B-cell-depleted T cells, or T cells provided the cDNA or gDNA that made up the material.

As processed by the authors: Estimates of nucleated cell counts were drawn from the amplification of reference gene primers. The data were produced by immunoSEQ multiplex PCR, yet TCRdb's version contains in-frame clones alone and is incomplete. The D gene and trimming were derived from the DNA, and the V and J assignments and clone size from that table. The table records roughly 340,000 clones, roughly 90% of them present only once. With 5 bases removed from V and 4 bases from J, the gap between germline ends came to 17 bases. CDR3 length: 15 amino acids. Germline V gives CDR1 SGHTA, CDR2 FQGTGA. A Seattle source enrolled patients during active infection and followed them longitudinally.

This sequence was found in a woman in her seventies with COVID-19, enrolled during active disease. The chain is built from TRBV7-3 and TRBJ1-1, with D possibly TRBD1 on 5 matching bases. Sequenced input: peripheral blood. This CDR3 is CASSARAGTVTEAFF. CDR3 nucleotides: TGTGCCAGCAGCGCCCGAGCGGGGACGGTCACTGAAGCTTTCTTT.